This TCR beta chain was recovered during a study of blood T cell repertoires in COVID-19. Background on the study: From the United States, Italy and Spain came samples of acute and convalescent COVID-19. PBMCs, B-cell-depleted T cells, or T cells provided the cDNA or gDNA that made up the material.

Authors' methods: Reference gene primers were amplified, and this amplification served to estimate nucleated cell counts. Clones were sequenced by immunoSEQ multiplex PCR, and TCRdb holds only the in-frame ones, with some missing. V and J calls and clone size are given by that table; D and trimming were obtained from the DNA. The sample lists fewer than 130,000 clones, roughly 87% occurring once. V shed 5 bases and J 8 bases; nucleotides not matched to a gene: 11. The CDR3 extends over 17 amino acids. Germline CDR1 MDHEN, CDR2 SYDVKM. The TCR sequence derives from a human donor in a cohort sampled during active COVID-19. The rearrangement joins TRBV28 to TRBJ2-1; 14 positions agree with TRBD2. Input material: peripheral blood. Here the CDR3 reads CASSLYPGLAGADEQFF. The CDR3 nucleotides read TGTGCCAGCAGTCTCTATCCGGGACTAGCGGGAGCGGATGAGCAGTTCTTC.